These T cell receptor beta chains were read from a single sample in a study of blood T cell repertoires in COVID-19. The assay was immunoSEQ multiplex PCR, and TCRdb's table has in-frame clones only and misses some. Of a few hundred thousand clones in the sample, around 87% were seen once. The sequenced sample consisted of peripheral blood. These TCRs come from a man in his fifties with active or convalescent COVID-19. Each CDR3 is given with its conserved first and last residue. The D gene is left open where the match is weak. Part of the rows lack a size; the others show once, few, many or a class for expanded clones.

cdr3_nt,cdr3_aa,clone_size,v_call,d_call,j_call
TGTGCCAGCAGCTCCGGACTAGCTCGTAGGGGCGAGCAGTACTTC,CASSSGLARRGEQYF,-,TRBV7-9,TRBD2,TRBJ2-7
TGTGCCAGCAGCTTACGTGGGGATGGGGCAGGGGGTGAAGCTTTCTTT,CASSLRGDGAGGEAFF,-,TRBV11-2,TRBD1,TRBJ1-1
TGTGCCATCAGTGAGTCGTCGGGAGGGTCGGGAGAGACCCAGTACTTC,CAISESSGGSGETQYF,-,TRBV10-3,TRBD2,TRBJ2-5
TGTGCCAGCAGCCCCGGGACAGGGGTTCAAGAGACCCAGTACTTC,CASSPGTGVQETQYF,few,TRBV28,TRBD1,TRBJ2-5
TGCGCCAGTAAAGCCGCTACGAACACCGGGGAGCTGTTTTTT,CASKAATNTGELFF,once,TRBV5-1,-,TRBJ2-2
TGTGCCAGCAGCTTAGTGGGTAGCACGGCGATGGAGACCCAGTACTTC,CASSLVGSTAMETQYF,-,TRBV7-2,-,TRBJ2-5
TGTGCCAGCTCACAAACCCGGGACAGCCATGGCTACACCTTC,CASSQTRDSHGYTF,once,TRBV18,TRBD1,TRBJ1-2
TGTGCCAGCAGCCAAGAAGCGGTTTACACAGATACGCAGTATTTT,CASSQEAVYTDTQYF,-,TRBV4-2,-,TRBJ2-3
TGCGCCAGCAGCCAAGGGACAAGGGGCACAGATACGCAGTATTTT,CASSQGTRGTDTQYF,-,TRBV4-3,-,TRBJ2-3
TGTGCCAGCAGTTCCTCTAGCGGACAAGAGACCCAGTACTTC,CASSSSSGQETQYF,-,TRBV28,TRBD2,TRBJ2-5
TGTGCCAGCAGTTTGGACAGGGGGCAAGAGACCCAGTACTTC,CASSLDRGQETQYF,-,TRBV27,TRBD1,TRBJ2-5
TGTGCCAGCAGCCGCTCTCGGGACAGCAGCAATCAGCCCCAGCATTTT,CASSRSRDSSNQPQHF,-,TRBV16,TRBD1,TRBJ1-5
TGTGCCAGCAGCTTTGGGACAGGTCAAGAGACCCAGTACTTC,CASSFGTGQETQYF,-,TRBV5-6,TRBD1,TRBJ2-5
TGTGCCAGCAGTGAAGCGACGGGGAGCACAGATACGCAGTATTTT,CASSEATGSTDTQYF,-,TRBV2,-,TRBJ2-3
TGCGCCAGCAGCCCGACAGGGGCGACGGGAAACACCATATATTTT,CASSPTGATGNTIYF,once,TRBV5-1,TRBD1,TRBJ1-3
TGTGCCAGCAGTTACGGGGCTAGGAGCAATGAGCAGTTCTTC,CASSYGARSNEQFF,-,TRBV6-2/TRBV6-3,-,TRBJ2-1
TGCGCCAGCACCTCGACAGGGAAATATGAAAAACTGTTTTTT,CASTSTGKYEKLFF,-,TRBV5-1,TRBD1,TRBJ1-4
TGTGCCACCAGTGATGTGACCATAACGGGGACCGGGGAGCTGTTTTTT,CATSDVTITGTGELFF,-,TRBV24-1,-,TRBJ2-2
TGTGCGACAGGTCGAGGTGGCGAGCCCCAGCATTTT,CATGRGGEPQHF,-,TRBV6-5,-,TRBJ1-5
TGCGCCAGCAGCCAAGTCGGGGGGCGAGACTATGGCTACACCTTC,CASSQVGGRDYGYTF,once,TRBV4-3,-,TRBJ1-2
TGTGCCAGCAGCCGGACAGTCCAAGGACACACCTTC,CASSRTVQGHTF,-,TRBV11-2,-,TRBJ1-2
TGTGCCAGCAGTTACTCAAGATTTGGCTTACAAGAGACCCAGTACTTC,CASSYSRFGLQETQYF,-,TRBV6-5,-,TRBJ2-5
TGTGCCAGCACACGACTAGCGGGAGTGGGGGGCCTGTACAATGAGCAGTTCTTC,CASTRLAGVGGLYNEQFF,-,TRBV27,TRBD2,TRBJ2-1
TGTGCCAGCAGCTTACGGCAGGGCCGCGGGGACACTGAAGCTTTCTTT,CASSLRQGRGDTEAFF,-,TRBV13,-,TRBJ1-1
TGTGCCAGCAGCTCCCCCAGACAGAGCTCCTACAATGAGCAGTTCTTC,CASSSPRQSSYNEQFF,-,TRBV9,-,TRBJ2-1
TGTGCCAGTAGTATCTACCCGAGGGATCAGCCCCAGCATTTT,CASSIYPRDQPQHF,once,TRBV19,-,TRBJ1-5
TGTGCCAGCAGTTTATCGACGGGAAGTCTTCCAGCCTACGAGCAGTACTTC,CASSLSTGSLPAYEQYF,few,TRBV27,-,TRBJ2-7
TGCGCCAGCAGCTTGGGGCTCGTGGGGCTGAATTCACCCCTCCACTTT,CASSLGLVGLNSPLHF,-,TRBV5-1,-,TRBJ1-6
TGTGCCAGCAGTGCCCGACAGGGGGGAGGGAACTATGGCTACACCTTC,CASSARQGGGNYGYTF,once,TRBV28,TRBD1,TRBJ1-2
TGCGCCAGCAGCTTGTCTGACAGACGCGTTGGAAACACCATATATTTT,CASSLSDRRVGNTIYF,-,TRBV5-1,-,TRBJ1-3